This passage covers 15 T cell receptor beta chains from one sample sequenced in a study of cytomegalovirus exposure and HLA in healthy donors. PCR amplification relied on 60 Vbeta primers (plus 13 Jbeta primers). The table came from immunoSEQ multiplex PCR; TCRdb's copy has only in-frame clones and leaves some out. This table has over 95,000 clones, 76% appearing once. Sequenced input: PBMCs. These TCRs come from a woman between 40 and 55 years old in good health and CMV-seropositive.

The chain links TRBV18 to TRBJ1-1, with TRBD1 matching 8 bases. In germline, CDR1 is KGHSH, CDR2 LQKENI. This CDR3 has 18 residues. V gave up 4 bases and J gave up 1 base; unmatched junction bases: 14. This chain's CDR3 is CASSLSAHRTGKNTEAFF. In DNA form, the CDR3 reads TGTGCCAGCTCACTATCGGCCCATAGGACAGGGAAGAACACTGAAGCTTTCTTT. The variable domain in full, with the rest retrieved from reference TRBV18 and TRBJ1-1, is NAGVMQNPRHLVRRRGQEARLRCSPMKGHSHVYWYRQLPEEGLKFMVYLQKENIIDESGMPKERFSAEFPKEGPSILRIQQVVRGDSAAYFCASSLSAHRTGKNTEAFFGQGTRLTVV.

The gene calls are TRBV5-1 and TRBJ2-6; D is undetermined. This CDR3 spans 12 amino acids. Germline values: CDR1 SGHRS, CDR2 YFSETQ. The V gene lost 5 bases and the J gene lost 2 bases, with 2 bases spanning the gap. The CDR3 DNA follows: TGCGCCAGCAGTACTGGGGCCAACGTCCTGACTTTC. Translated: CASSTGANVLTF.

The V call is TRBV12-5, the J call TRBJ1-5; 10 bases are a match to TRBD1. The CDR3 covers 19 residues. CDR1 and CDR2 (germline): LGHNT, FRNRAP. V trimming: 3 bases; J trimming: 4 bases; junction bases outside the gene matches: 15. CDR3: CASGLSRDRGLKRNQPQHF. CDR3 coding DNA: TGTGCTAGTGGTTTATCCCGGGACAGGGGACTTAAAAGGAATCAGCCCCAGCATTTT.

The CDR3 sequence is CATPDPHTGGNEQFF. The CDR3 coding sequence is TGTGCCACCCCTGACCCTCATACAGGGGGCAATGAGCAGTTCTTC. The V and J genes are TRBV2 and TRBJ2-1; TRBD1 agrees at 8 bases. Germline loops: CDR1 SNHLY, CDR2 FYNNEI. After removal of 10 bases from V and 6 bases from J, the junction contained 14 bases not matched to a gene. This CDR3 comprises 15 residues. Based on the CDR3 plus reference TRBV2 and TRBJ2-1, the full variable domain is EPEVTQTPSHQVTQMGQEVILRCVPISNHLYFYWYRQILGQKVEFLVSFYNNEISEKSEIFDDQFSVERPDGSNFTLKIRSTKLEDSAMYFCATPDPHTGGNEQFFGPGTRLTVL.

This clone was seen once. The V call is TRBV15, the J call TRBJ2-5; possible D gene TRBD1, 5 bases. Per germline, CDR1 LNHNV and CDR2 YYDKDF (reference sequence). V lost 1 base, J lost 5 bases, and 14 bases lay in between. The CDR3 sequence is 15 residues long. The CDR3 protein is CATSRGNQGWETQYF. CDR3 nucleotide sequence: TGTGCCACCAGCAGAGGAAATCAGGGTTGGGAGACCCAGTACTTC.

This clone has more than one count but fewer than ten. The chain employs TRBV2 and TRBJ1-1; TRBD1 aligns across 9 bases. Losses at the gene ends were 6 bases for V and 0 bases for J; bases not matched to a gene: 5. Per the germline V gene, CDR1 is SNHLY and CDR2 is FYNNEI. The CDR3 spans 15 residues. Here the CDR3 reads CASRGTGNVNTEAFF. The CDR3 coding sequence is TGTGCCAGCAGGGGGACAGGGAACGTGAACACTGAAGCTTTCTTT.

The chain combines TRBV10-3 with TRBJ2-7; 13 nucleotides line up with TRBD2. Germline V gene sequence: CDR1 ENHRY, CDR2 SYGVKD. The CDR3 runs to 14 residues. The trim removed 5 bases at V and 6 bases at J, leaving 4 bases unmatched. The CDR3 DNA sequence: TGTGCCATCAGTACTAGCGGGGGGGCTTCCGAGCAGTACTTC. Its protein product is CAISTSGGASEQYF.

The rearrangement joins TRBV6-5 to TRBJ1-5, with 9 positions matching TRBD1. J lost 1 base, V lost 4 bases, and 5 bases had no gene match. Germline V gives CDR1 MNHEY, CDR2 SVGAGI. This CDR3 is built from 16 residues. Here the CDR3 reads CASSWIGTGSNQPQHF. Written as DNA, the CDR3 is TGTGCCAGCAGTTGGATCGGGACAGGGAGCAATCAGCCCCAGCATTTT.

The chain employs TRBV5-4 and TRBJ1-2, with 7 bases identical to TRBD1. The germline V gene has CDR1 SGHNT and CDR2 YYREEE (reference sequence). The CDR3 is 13 amino acids. Losses at the gene ends were 4 bases for V and 2 bases for J; bases not matched to a gene: 2. The CDR3 bases are TGTGCCAGCAGCGTGGACAGGAACTATGGCTACACCTTC. It encodes CASSVDRNYGYTF.

The chain joins TRBV4-1 to TRBJ2-1; TRBD2 agrees at 11 bases. In germline, CDR1 is MGHRA, CDR2 YSYEKL. The CDR3 sequence is 16 residues long. V lost 0 bases and J lost 7; bases outside the gene matches: 5. The CDR3 reads CASSQDVAGGINEQFF. As DNA, the CDR3 is TGCGCCAGCAGCCAAGATGTAGCGGGGGGGATAAATGAGCAGTTCTTC.

The rearrangement links TRBV4-1 to TRBJ2-7, with TRBD1 matching over 9 bases. The CDR3 length is 15 residues. Germline V gene sequence: CDR1 MGHRA, CDR2 YSYEKL. J gave up 7 bases and V 2 bases, and 9 bases lay outside the gene matches. The CDR3 nucleotides read TGCGCCAGCAGCCAACACGGGACAGGGACTCAGGAGCAGTACTTC. Translation: CASSQHGTGTQEQYF.

The chain uses TRBV6-6 and TRBJ1-5, with 9 bases that match TRBD1. V shed 2 bases and J 6 bases; nucleotides not matched to a gene: 8. Germline V gene data show CDR1 as MNHNY and CDR2 as SVGAGI (reference sequence). CDR3 size: 16 residues. The CDR3 loop is CASSYIGQGLVQPQHF. CDR3 sequence (DNA): TGTGCCAGCAGTTACATCGGACAGGGGTTGGTTCAGCCCCAGCATTTT.

This clone was observed a few times. CDR3 nucleotide sequence: TGCGCCAGCAGCTTGGTTCCTGGAGGGGCTGAAGCTTTCTTT. Its translation: CASSLVPGGAEAFF. The chain has TRBV5-1 and TRBJ1-1; weak D call: TRBD1 (5 bases). The CDR3 contains 14 residues. V was clipped by 0 bases and J by 6 bases, with 12 bases between them. The germline gives CDR1 SGHRS, CDR2 YFSETQ.

This chain uses TRBV14 with TRBJ2-7; TRBD1 is a possible D gene (6 bases). The CDR3 covers 17 residues. Germline-derived CDR1 and CDR2 are SGHDN and FVKESK. Between the trimmed V and J ends, which lost 1 base and 0 bases, there was a span of 16 bases. CDR3 loop: CASSQVRGPSSSYEQYF. In DNA form, the CDR3 reads TGTGCCAGCAGCCAAGTCAGGGGACCCTCCAGCTCCTACGAGCAGTACTTC.

The rearrangement links TRBV5-4 to TRBJ2-5, with TRBD1 matching over 7 bases. The length of the CDR3 is 13 residues. In germline, CDR1 is SGHNT, CDR2 YYREEE (reference sequence). The V and J ends lost 2 bases and 7 bases, in that order; junction bases with no gene match: 5. CDR3 region: CASSFQGVTTQYF. The CDR3 DNA sequence: TGTGCCAGCAGCTTCCAGGGGGTGACGACCCAGTACTTC.